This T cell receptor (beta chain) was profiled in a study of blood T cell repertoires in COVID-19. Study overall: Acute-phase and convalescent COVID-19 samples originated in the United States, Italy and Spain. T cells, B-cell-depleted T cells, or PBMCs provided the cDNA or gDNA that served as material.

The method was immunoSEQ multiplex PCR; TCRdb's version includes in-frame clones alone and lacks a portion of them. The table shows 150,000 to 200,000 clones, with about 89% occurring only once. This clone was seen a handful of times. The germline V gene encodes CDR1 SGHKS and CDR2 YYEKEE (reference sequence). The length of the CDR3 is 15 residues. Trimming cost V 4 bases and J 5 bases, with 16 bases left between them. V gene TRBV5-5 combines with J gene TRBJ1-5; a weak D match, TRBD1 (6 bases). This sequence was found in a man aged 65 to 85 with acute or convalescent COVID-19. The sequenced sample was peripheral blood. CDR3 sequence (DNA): TGTGCCAGCAGCCAGGGGTGGGGCTGGGATCAGCCCCAGCATTTT. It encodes CASSQGWGWDQPQHF.